These 31 T cell receptor beta chains were all obtained from the same sample, sequenced in a study of Graves' ophthalmopathy and Graves' hyperthyroidism. Amplification of the TCR beta CDR3 regions used RNA transcripts (as template). The library came from an HTBI-primed first-round RT-PCR and a second-round multiplex PCR. TCRdb called the multiplex PCR reads again in MiXCR, with one record for every CDR3 protein. The data show hundreds of thousands of distinct CDR3 sequences, around 14% seen once. The sample was blood. These TCRs come from a woman in her 30s with Graves' ophthalmopathy.

This clonotype has a count of ten or more. The chain joins TRBV9 to TRBJ2-7; D may be TRBD1 (6 bases). CDR3 size: 15 residues. V was cut by 3 bases and J by 2 bases, with 15 bases left in between. The germline V gene has CDR1 SGDLS and CDR2 YYNGEE. CDR3 residues: CASSARDTATYEQYF. The CDR3, as DNA: TGTGCCAGCAGCGCCCGGGACACCGCTACCTACGAGCAGTACTTC.

There are a few counts of this clonotype. The chain has TRBV3-1 and TRBJ2-7; 11 bases are shared with TRBD2. The CDR3 is made up of 14 amino acids. V gave up 4 bases and J gave up 2 bases; unmatched junction bases: 1. Germline V gene data show CDR1 as LGHDT and CDR2 as YNNKEL (reference sequence). As DNA, the CDR3 is TGTGCCAGCAGCCGGGGACTAGCGGCCTACGAGCAGTACTTC. Residues: CASSRGLAAYEQYF.

This clonotype was observed many times. V is TRBV28 and J is TRBJ1-2, with D tentatively TRBD1 (5 bases). The CDR3 sequence is 14 residues long. V shed 5 bases and J shed 8 bases, with 18 bases lying between them. The germline gives CDR1 MDHEN, CDR2 SYDVKM. This chain's CDR3 is CASSPERGPRGYTF. The CDR3 DNA is TGTGCCAGCAGTCCCGAGAGGGGACCTCGGGGCTACACCTTC.

This clonotype was found many times. This chain links TRBV5-1 with TRBJ1-1; a weak D match, TRBD1 (6 bases). Trimming took off 1 base at V and 2 bases at J, with 9 bases between the two ends. The CDR3 covers 14 residues. In germline, CDR1 is SGHRS, CDR2 YFSETQ. The CDR3 spells CASSLKQGNTEAFF. As DNA, the CDR3 is TGCGCCAGCAGCTTGAAACAGGGAAACACTGAAGCTTTCTTT.

The sample holds many counts of this clonotype. The chain has TRBV28 and TRBJ1-5, with TRBD1 identical over 7 bases. Trimming took 4 bases from V and 6 from J; bases not matched to a gene: 9. The length of the CDR3 is 15 residues. Germline lookup yields CDR1 MDHEN and CDR2 SYDVKM. The CDR3 DNA follows: TGTGCCAGCAGTTCCGCTGACAGGGTGGGTCAGCCCCAGCATTTT. It yields the protein CASSSADRVGQPQHF.

There are many counts of this clonotype. The gene calls are TRBV28 and TRBJ1-5; 8 bases match TRBD1. This CDR3 has 15 residues. The germline CDR1 and CDR2 sequences are MDHEN and SYDVKM. Trimming removed 6 bases from V and 3 bases from J; junction bases left unmatched: 7. Written as DNA, the CDR3 is TGTGCCAGCAGACGACAGGGGAGTTACAATCAGCCCCAGCATTTT. This sequence encodes CASRRQGSYNQPQHF.

This clonotype occurred many times. CDR3 sequence: CASSVGEYEQYF. CDR3 DNA: TGTGCCAGCAGCGTCGGGGAGTACGAGCAGTACTTC. The chain has TRBV28 and TRBJ2-7, with D possibly matching TRBD2 (5 bases). Germline V CDR1 and CDR2: MDHEN, SYDVKM. This CDR3 has 12 amino acids. V dropped 6 bases and J dropped 4 bases, with 10 bases sitting between them.

A word on this clonotype: Just one base apart from a much larger clone, this may be a read error. This sequence joins TRBV27 and TRBJ2-7; TRBD2 matches 9 bases. Germline V gene lookup returns CDR1 MNHEY and CDR2 SMNVEV (reference sequence). CDR3 size: 15 residues. Trimming took 0 bases from V and 2 from J; bases not matched to a gene: 2. The CDR3 sequence is CASSLSGLAAYEQYF. Here the CDR3 DNA reads TGTGCCAGCAGTTTATCGGGACTAGCAGCCTACGAGCAGTACTTC.

This clonotype was picked up many times. This chain uses TRBV6-2 or TRBV6-3 with TRBJ1-5; tentatively, D is TRBD1 (5 bases). This CDR3 comprises 15 residues. Trimming took 0 bases from V and 5 from J, leaving 11 bases between them. The V gene's germline CDR1 is MNHEY and CDR2 SVGEGT. Here the CDR3 reads CASSYSYSRDQPQHF. CDR3 nucleotide sequence: TGTGCCAGCAGTTACTCGTATAGCAGGGATCAGCCCCAGCATTTT.

This clonotype has ten or more counts. The rearrangement joins TRBV19 to TRBJ1-2, with D maybe TRBD1 (6 bases). Germline-derived CDR1 and CDR2 are LNHDA and SQIVND (reference sequence). V lost 6 bases and J 4 bases, leaving 18 bases between the germline ends. The CDR3 is made up of 15 amino acids. This CDR3 reads CASSTTGVDSYGYTF. The CDR3 DNA follows: TGTGCCAGTAGCACGACAGGTGTGGATTCCTATGGCTACACCTTC.

This clonotype was counted ten times or more. The chain carries TRBV12-3 or TRBV12-4 and TRBJ1-3, with D unresolved. The germline V and J ends were trimmed by 6 bases and 0 bases, with 9 bases remaining between them. The CDR3 totals 14 residues. The CDR3 nucleotides are TGTGCCAGCAGCACGACCGTCTCTGGAAACACCATATATTTT. It translates to CASSTTVSGNTIYF.

This clonotype was detected only a few times. The rearrangement joins TRBV6-5 to TRBJ2-7, with D perhaps TRBD1 (6 bases). V lost 5 bases and J lost 4, with 21 bases in between. Per the germline V gene, CDR1 is MNHEY and CDR2 is SVGAGI. The length of the CDR3 is 16 residues. The DNA for the CDR3 is TGTGCCAGCAGTACTCCCACTTCTGGGGGCTTGTACGAGCAGTACTTC. This codes for CASSTPTSGGLYEQYF.

This clonotype appeared many times. The DNA is omitted, as the CDR3 cannot be located on it reliably, and the CDR3 follows TCRdb's listing. This sequence joins TRBV20-1 and TRBJ1-1; the DNA was not used to check the table's D call, TRBD1. Termini included, the CDR3 measures 13 amino acids. Germline V gene data show CDR1 as DFQATT and CDR2 as SNEGSKA (reference sequence). The CDR3 reads CSTSGQVVAEAFF.

This clonotype came up many times. J is TRBJ2-2 and V is TRBV6-5; 9 positions agree with TRBD2. CDR1 MNHEY and CDR2 SVGAGI come from the germline V gene. The CDR3 extends over 16 amino acids. Losses at the gene ends were 4 bases for V and 7 bases for J; bases not matched to a gene: 10. CDR3 sequence: CASSFAGGPELGELFF. As DNA, the CDR3 is TGTGCCAGCAGTTTCGCGGGAGGGCCGGAGCTCGGGGAGCTGTTTTTT.

This clonotype was recorded many times. The V call is TRBV19, the J call TRBJ1-5, with D unresolved. Germline V gene sequence: CDR1 LNHDA, CDR2 SQIVND (reference sequence). The CDR3 extends over 16 amino acids. Trimming removed 5 bases at V and 0 bases at J, with 14 bases between. The CDR3: CASSHDGSYSNQPQHF. Here the CDR3 DNA reads TGTGCCAGTAGTCATGACGGATCCTATAGCAATCAGCCCCAGCATTTT.

This clonotype was picked up many times. The DNA for the CDR3 is TGTGCCAGCAGTGGCAGAAGAAACACCATATATTTT. It is translated as CASSGRRNTIYF. The chain combines TRBV28 with TRBJ1-3; no clear D. Trimming stripped 5 bases from V and 5 bases from J, with 7 bases between. Germline CDR1 MDHEN, CDR2 SYDVKM. This CDR3 is built from 12 residues.

This clonotype showed up just once. V is TRBV6-5 and J is TRBJ1-5, with a tentative D call TRBD1 (5 bases). The CDR3 has 13 residues. Between the trimmed V and J ends, which lost 0 bases and 12 bases, there was a span of 12 bases. The germline gives CDR1 MNHEY, CDR2 SVGAGI. CDR3 region: CASSYSKPGIQHF. The CDR3 region has the DNA TGTGCCAGCAGTTACTCCAAACCAGGGATCCAGCATTTT.

This clonotype was seen many times. The gene calls are TRBV5-4 and TRBJ1-2; tentative D call: TRBD1 (6 bases). V was shortened by 2 bases and J by 4 bases, with 18 bases between the two germline ends. The CDR3 extends over 16 amino acids. CDR1 is SGHNT and CDR2 is YYREEE in the germline V gene (reference sequence). CDR3 sequence (DNA): TGTGCCAGCAGCTTAGAAAGACAGGCCGTGTCCTATGGCTACACCTTC. It specifies CASSLERQAVSYGYTF.

CDR3 loop: CATSEWTANQPQHF. The CDR3 DNA is TGTGCCACCAGTGAGTGGACAGCAAATCAGCCCCAGCATTTT. This sequence joins TRBV24-1 and TRBJ1-5, with D tentatively TRBD1 (6 bases). The CDR3 spans 14 residues. Germline lookup yields CDR1 KGHDR and CDR2 SFDVKD. With 4 bases removed from V and 4 bases from J, the gap between germline ends came to 10 bases.

This clonotype was seen ten or more times. This chain joins TRBV2 and TRBJ2-7; 10 bases are a match to TRBD1. Germline values: CDR1 SNHLY, CDR2 FYNNEI. This CDR3 contains 15 residues. V dropped 7 bases and J dropped 6; count of bases not matched to a gene: 12. The DNA of the CDR3 is TGTGCCAGCAACCCAGGAGGGGACAGGGGCTTCGAGCAGTACTTC. Encoded protein: CASNPGGDRGFEQYF.

This clonotype has a handful of counts. The CDR3 sequence is CASSRAREQFF. The CDR3 nucleotides read TGTGCCAGCAGCAGGGCTAGAGAGCAGTTCTTC. V is TRBV12-3 or TRBV12-4 and J is TRBJ2-1; possibly TRBD1 for D (5 bases). The CDR3 sequence is 11 residues long. V lost 6 bases, J lost 10 bases, and 10 bases lay in between.

The table lists this clonotype with many counts. The chain employs TRBV6-1 and TRBJ1-1, with D maybe TRBD1 (6 bases). Trimming removed 5 bases from V and 11 bases from J, with 9 bases in between. The CDR3 consists of 10 residues. The germline CDR1 and CDR2 sequences are MNHNS and SASEGT. The CDR3 loop reads CASSSQGAFF. The CDR3 nucleotides are TGTGCCAGCAGTTCGCAGGGGGCTTTCTTT.

This clonotype was picked up many times. The chain joins TRBV28 to TRBJ1-2; 8 positions agree with TRBD1. Unmatched junction bases numbered 7, after V lost 1 base and J lost 6 bases. Germline loops: CDR1 MDHEN, CDR2 SYDVKM. This CDR3 has 15 residues. In DNA, the CDR3 is TGTGCCAGCAGTTTATTGGTCCAGGGGGCAGATGGCTACACCTTC. Protein: CASSLLVQGADGYTF.

This clonotype appeared many times. This chain uses TRBV20-1 with TRBJ1-6; no clear D. The V gene's germline CDR1 is DFQATT and CDR2 SNEGSKA (reference sequence). This CDR3 region has 14 residues. V was pared by 2 bases and J by 6 bases, with 11 bases between. The CDR3 coding sequence is TGCAGTGCTAGAAGGGATTTACTTAATTCACCCCTCCACTTT. This encodes CSARRDLLNSPLHF.

This clonotype was counted at least ten times. The J gene is TRBJ2-5, the V gene TRBV2; D might be TRBD1 (6 bases). Germline loops: CDR1 SNHLY, CDR2 FYNNEI. CDR3 length: 15 residues. Trimming left V 8 bases short and J 1 base short, with 17 bases between. Here the CDR3 reads CASRGQQGTQETQYF. The CDR3 DNA follows: TGTGCCAGCCGCGGCCAACAGGGAACCCAAGAGACCCAGTACTTC.

This clonotype came up many times. J is TRBJ1-5 and V is TRBV2, with D unclear. This CDR3 is 15 amino acids long. Germline V lookup: CDR1 SNHLY, CDR2 FYNNEI. V gave up 4 bases and J gave up 4 bases, with 14 bases separating them. The CDR3 region has the DNA TGTGCCAGCAGTGTGACCTCCGGCAGGAATCAGCCCCAGCATTTT. It codes for CASSVTSGRNQPQHF. Using reference TRBV2 and TRBJ1-5 for the parts outside the CDR3, the full variable domain is EPEVTQTPSHQVTQMGQEVILRCVPISNHLYFYWYRQILGQKVEFLVSFYNNEISEKSEIFDDQFSVERPDGSNFTLKIRSTKLEDSAMYFCASSVTSGRNQPQHFGDGTRLSIL.

V usage is TRBV27 and J usage is TRBJ2-5, with D tentatively TRBD2 (6 bases). The CDR3 has 17 amino acids. Germline CDR1 reads MNHEY; CDR2 reads SMNVEV (reference sequence). Trimming stripped 0 bases from V and 2 bases from J, with 16 bases between. Written as DNA, the CDR3 is TGTGCCAGCAGTTTATCGAGCTTGAGGCGGGAACAAGAGACCCAGTACTTC. Translated, it gives CASSLSSLRREQETQYF.

This clonotype was detected many times. V gene TRBV6-1 combines with J gene TRBJ1-5; D unresolved. Germline assignment: CDR1 MNHNS and CDR2 SASEGT. Trimming stripped 7 bases from V and 0 bases from J, with 16 bases between. CDR3 length equals 16 residues. CDR3 nucleotide sequence: TGTGCCAGCACCCTACCGCGGGGTTATAGCAATCAGCCCCAGCATTTT. Its translation is CASTLPRGYSNQPQHF.

The chain is built from TRBV4-2 and TRBJ1-1, with a tentative D call TRBD1 (5 bases). Per the germline V gene, CDR1 is LGHNA and CDR2 is YNFKEQ. V was trimmed by 4 bases and J by 10 bases, leaving 25 bases between them. The CDR3 covers 16 residues. Written as DNA, the CDR3 is TGTGCCAGCAGCCCCGCCATAGAGGGGTCTGGAAGGGTAGCTTTCTTT. The encoded protein is CASSPAIEGSGRVAFF.

The chain is built from TRBV30 and TRBJ2-5; TRBD2 matches 12 bases. CDR3 length equals 16 residues. The V gene's germline CDR1 is GTSNPN and CDR2 SVGIG (reference sequence). Trimming took 3 bases from V and 2 from J; bases not matched to a gene: 7. CDR3 in amino acids: CAWSDLAGGLQETQYF. The CDR3 coding sequence is TGTGCCTGGAGCGACCTAGCGGGAGGGCTGCAAGAGACCCAGTACTTC. The complete variable domain, with remaining parts taken from reference TRBV30 and TRBJ2-5, reads SQTIHQWPATLVQPVGSPLSLECTVEGTSNPNLYWYRQAAGRGLQLLFYSVGIGQISSEVPQNLSASRPQDRQFILSSKKLLLSDSGFYLCAWSDLAGGLQETQYFGPGTRLLVL.

This clonotype has only a few counts. The V and J genes are TRBV19 and TRBJ1-1; 7 positions match TRBD1. Germline CDR1 LNHDA, CDR2 SQIVND (reference sequence). The CDR3 spans 15 residues. Trimming at V came to 2 bases and at J to 4 bases, leaving 7 bases not matched to a gene. Here the CDR3 DNA reads TGTGCCAGTAGTATAATGGCGGCAGGGGGCACTGAAGCTTTCTTT. Its translation is CASSIMAAGGTEAFF.